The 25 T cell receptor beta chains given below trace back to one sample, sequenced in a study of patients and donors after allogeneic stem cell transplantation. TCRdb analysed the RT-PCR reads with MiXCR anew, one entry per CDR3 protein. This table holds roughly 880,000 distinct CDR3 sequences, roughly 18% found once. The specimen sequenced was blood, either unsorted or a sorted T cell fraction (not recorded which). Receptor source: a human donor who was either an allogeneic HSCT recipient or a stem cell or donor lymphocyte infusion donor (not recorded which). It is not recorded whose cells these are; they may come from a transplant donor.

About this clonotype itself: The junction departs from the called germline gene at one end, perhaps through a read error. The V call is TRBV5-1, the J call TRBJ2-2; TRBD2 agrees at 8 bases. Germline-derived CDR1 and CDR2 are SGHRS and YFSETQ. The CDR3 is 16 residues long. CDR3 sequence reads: CASSPGLVRETGELLF. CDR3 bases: TGCGCCAGCAGCCCGGGACTAGTCAGGGAGACCGGGGAGCTGCTTTTT.

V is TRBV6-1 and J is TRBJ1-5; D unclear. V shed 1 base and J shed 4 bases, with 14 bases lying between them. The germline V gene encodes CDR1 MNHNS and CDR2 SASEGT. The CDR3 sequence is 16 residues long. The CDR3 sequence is CASSEGRGIRNQPQHF. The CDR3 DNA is TGTGCCAGCAGTGAAGGGAGAGGGATCAGAAATCAGCCCCAGCATTTT.

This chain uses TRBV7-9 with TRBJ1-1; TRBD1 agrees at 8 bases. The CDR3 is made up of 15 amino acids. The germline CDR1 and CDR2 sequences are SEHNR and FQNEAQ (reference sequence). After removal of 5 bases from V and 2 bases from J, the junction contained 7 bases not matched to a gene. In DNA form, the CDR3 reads TGTGCCAGCAGCGCCGGACAGGGAGTAAACACTGAAGCTTTCTTT. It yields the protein CASSAGQGVNTEAFF.

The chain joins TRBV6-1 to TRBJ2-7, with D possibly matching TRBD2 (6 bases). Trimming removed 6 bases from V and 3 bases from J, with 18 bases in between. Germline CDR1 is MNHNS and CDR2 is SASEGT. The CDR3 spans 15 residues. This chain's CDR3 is CASRIFRDSHYEQYF. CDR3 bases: TGTGCCAGCAGAATCTTCCGGGACTCACACTACGAGCAGTACTTC.

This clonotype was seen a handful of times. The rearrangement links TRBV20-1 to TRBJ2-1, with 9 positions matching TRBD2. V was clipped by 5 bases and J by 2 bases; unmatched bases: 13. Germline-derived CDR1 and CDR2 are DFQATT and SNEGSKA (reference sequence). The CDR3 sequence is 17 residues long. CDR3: CSARPRGTSGPYNEQFF. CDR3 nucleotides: TGCAGTGCTCGACCGAGGGGCACTAGCGGGCCCTACAATGAGCAGTTCTTC.

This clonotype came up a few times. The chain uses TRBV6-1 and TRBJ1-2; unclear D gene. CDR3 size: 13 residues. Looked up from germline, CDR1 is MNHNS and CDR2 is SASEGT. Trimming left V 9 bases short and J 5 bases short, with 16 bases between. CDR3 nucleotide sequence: TGTGCCAGTAGAGGCGGCTTAGGATATGGCTACACCTTC. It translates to CASRGGLGYGYTF.

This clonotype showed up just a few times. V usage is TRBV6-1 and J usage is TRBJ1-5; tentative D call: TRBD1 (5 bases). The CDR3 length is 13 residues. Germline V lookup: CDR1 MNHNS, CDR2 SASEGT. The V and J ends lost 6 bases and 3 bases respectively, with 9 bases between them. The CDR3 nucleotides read TGTGCCAGCAGAGGACAAAACAATCAGCCCCAGCATTTT. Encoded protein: CASRGQNNQPQHF.

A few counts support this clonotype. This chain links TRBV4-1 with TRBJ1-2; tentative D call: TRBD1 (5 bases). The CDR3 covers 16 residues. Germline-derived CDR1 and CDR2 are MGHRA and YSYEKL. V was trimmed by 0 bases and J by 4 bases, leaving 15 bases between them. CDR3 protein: CASSQEGARATYGYTF. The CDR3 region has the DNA TGCGCCAGCAGCCAAGAAGGTGCCAGGGCTACCTATGGCTACACCTTC.

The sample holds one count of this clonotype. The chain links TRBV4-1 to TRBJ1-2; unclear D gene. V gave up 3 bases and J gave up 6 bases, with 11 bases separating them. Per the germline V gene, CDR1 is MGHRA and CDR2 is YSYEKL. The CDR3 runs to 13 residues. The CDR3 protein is CASSHVHRHGYTF. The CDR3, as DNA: TGCGCCAGCAGCCACGTTCACCGGCATGGCTACACCTTC.

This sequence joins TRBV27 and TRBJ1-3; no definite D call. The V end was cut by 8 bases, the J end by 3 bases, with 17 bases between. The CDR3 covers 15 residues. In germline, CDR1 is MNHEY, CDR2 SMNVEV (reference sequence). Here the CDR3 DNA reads TGTGCCAGCTATTCCGCCAGTTTGGGTGGAAACACCATATATTTT. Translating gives CASYSASLGGNTIYF.

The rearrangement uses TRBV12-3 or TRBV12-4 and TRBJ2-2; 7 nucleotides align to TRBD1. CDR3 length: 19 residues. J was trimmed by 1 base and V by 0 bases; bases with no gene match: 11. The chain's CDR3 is CASSLAFTGALLNTGELFF. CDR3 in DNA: TGTGCCAGCAGTTTAGCGTTTACAGGGGCCTTATTGAACACCGGGGAGCTGTTTTTT.

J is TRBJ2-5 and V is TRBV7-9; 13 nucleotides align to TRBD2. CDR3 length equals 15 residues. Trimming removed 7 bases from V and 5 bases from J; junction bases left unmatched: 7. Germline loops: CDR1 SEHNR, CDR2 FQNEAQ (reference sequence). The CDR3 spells CASTSTSGGSETQYF. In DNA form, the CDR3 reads TGTGCCAGCACCTCGACTAGCGGGGGGTCGGAGACCCAGTACTTC.

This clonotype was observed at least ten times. The CDR3 DNA reads as TGTGCCAGCAGCTTATCTCCCTCCGGAGAGACCCAGTACTTC. This encodes CASSLSPSGETQYF. The chain couples TRBV7-7 to TRBJ2-5, with D uncertain. The CDR3 extends over 14 amino acids. With 2 bases removed from V and 4 bases from J, the gap between germline ends came to 11 bases. Germline V gene lookup returns CDR1 SSHAT and CDR2 FNYEAQ (reference sequence).

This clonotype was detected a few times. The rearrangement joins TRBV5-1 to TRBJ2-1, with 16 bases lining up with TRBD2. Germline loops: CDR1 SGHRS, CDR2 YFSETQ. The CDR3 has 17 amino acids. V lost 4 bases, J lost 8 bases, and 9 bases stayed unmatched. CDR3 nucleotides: TGCGCCAGCAGCGGCCAGGGACTAGCGGGAGGGCTCGATGAGCAGTTCTTC. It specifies CASSGQGLAGGLDEQFF.

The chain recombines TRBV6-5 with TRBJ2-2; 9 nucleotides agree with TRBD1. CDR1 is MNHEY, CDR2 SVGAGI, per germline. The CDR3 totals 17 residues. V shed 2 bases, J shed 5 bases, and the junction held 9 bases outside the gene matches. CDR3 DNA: TGTGCCAGCAGTTACCCCGGGACAGGGCGGGTAACCGGGGAGCTGTTTTTT. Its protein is CASSYPGTGRVTGELFF.

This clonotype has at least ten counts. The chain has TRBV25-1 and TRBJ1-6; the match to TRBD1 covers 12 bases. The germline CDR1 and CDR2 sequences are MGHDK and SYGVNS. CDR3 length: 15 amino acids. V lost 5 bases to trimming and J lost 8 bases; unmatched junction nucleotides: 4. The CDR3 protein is CASSSGDRGHSPLHF. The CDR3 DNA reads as TGTGCCAGCAGTTCGGGGGACAGGGGGCATTCACCCCTCCACTTT.

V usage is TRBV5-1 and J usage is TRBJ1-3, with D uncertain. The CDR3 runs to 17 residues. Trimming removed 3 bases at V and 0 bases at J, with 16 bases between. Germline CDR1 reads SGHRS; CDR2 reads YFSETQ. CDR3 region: CASSSVEGHISGNTIYF. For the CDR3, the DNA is TGCGCCAGCAGCTCGGTCGAGGGTCACATCTCTGGAAACACCATATATTTT.

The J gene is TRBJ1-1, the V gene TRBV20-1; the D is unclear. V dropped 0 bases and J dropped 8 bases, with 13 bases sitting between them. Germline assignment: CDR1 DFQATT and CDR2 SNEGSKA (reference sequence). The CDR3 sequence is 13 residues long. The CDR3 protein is CSARDRSASEAFF. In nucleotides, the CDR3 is TGCAGTGCTAGAGATCGGAGTGCCTCGGAAGCTTTCTTT.

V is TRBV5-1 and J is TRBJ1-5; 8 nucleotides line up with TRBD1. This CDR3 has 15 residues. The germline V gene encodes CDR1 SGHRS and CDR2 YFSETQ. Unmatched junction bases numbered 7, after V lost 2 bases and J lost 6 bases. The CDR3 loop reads CASSFGTGRGQPQHF. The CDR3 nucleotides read TGCGCCAGCAGCTTCGGGACAGGCCGGGGTCAGCCCCAGCATTTT.

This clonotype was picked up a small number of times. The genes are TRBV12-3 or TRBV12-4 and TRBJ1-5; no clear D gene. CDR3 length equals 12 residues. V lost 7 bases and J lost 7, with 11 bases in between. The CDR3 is CASTRSGQPQHF. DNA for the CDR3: TGTGCCAGCACCCGTTCGGGCCAGCCCCAGCATTTT.

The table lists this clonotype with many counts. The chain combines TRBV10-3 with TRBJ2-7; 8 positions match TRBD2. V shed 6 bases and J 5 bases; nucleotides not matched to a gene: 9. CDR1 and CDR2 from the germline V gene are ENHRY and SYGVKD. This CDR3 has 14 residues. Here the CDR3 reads CAIRASGPTNEQYF. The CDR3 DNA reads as TGTGCCATCAGGGCTAGCGGGCCCACTAACGAGCAGTACTTC.

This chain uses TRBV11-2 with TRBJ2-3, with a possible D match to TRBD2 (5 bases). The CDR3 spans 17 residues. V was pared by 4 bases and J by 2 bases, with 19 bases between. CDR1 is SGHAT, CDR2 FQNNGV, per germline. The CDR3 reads CASSSVGRAPYTDTQYF. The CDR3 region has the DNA TGTGCCAGCAGCTCGGTCGGGCGGGCTCCTTACACAGATACGCAGTATTTT.

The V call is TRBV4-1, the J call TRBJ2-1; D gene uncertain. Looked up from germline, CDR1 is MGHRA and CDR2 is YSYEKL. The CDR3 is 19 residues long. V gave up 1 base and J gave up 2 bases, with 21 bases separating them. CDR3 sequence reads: CASSQAVRIKSAPYNEQFF. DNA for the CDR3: TGCGCCAGCAGCCAAGCTGTCCGGATCAAGTCCGCTCCCTACAATGAGCAGTTCTTC.

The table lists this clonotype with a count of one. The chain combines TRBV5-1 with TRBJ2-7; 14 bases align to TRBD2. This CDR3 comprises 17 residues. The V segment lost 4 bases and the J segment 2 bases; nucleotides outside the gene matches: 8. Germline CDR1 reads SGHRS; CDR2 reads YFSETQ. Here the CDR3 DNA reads TGCGCCAGCAGCCGTGGGACTAGCGGGAGTTACCCCTACGAGCAGTACTTC. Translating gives CASSRGTSGSYPYEQYF. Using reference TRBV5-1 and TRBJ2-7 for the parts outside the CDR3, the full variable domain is KAGVTQTPRYLIKTRGQQVTLSCSPISGHRSVSWYQQTPGQGLQFLFEYFSETQRNKGNFPGRFSGRQFSNSRSEMNVSTLELGDSALYLCASSRGTSGSYPYEQYFGPGTRLTVT.

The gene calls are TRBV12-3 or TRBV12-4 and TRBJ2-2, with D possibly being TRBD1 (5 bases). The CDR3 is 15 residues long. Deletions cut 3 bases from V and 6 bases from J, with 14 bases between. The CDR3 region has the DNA TGTGCCAGCAGTTTGAGGCAGGGTTTAGCCGGGGAGCTGTTTTTT. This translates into CASSLRQGLAGELFF.